A single sample is the source of the 8 T cell receptor beta chains below, sequenced in a study of breast tumors, draining lymph nodes, adjacent tissues. The lymph nodes were axillary draining lymph nodes from breast cancer patients. TCRdb re-called the multiplex PCR reads with MiXCR, one entry per CDR3 protein. The profile covers 84,000 or so distinct CDR3 sequences, with roughly 29% appearing a single time and around 8.1% taken by the ten largest. The specimen sequenced was axillary lymph node tissue. The source is a female donor with breast cancer. Some clones in this sample may be carry-over from other donors' samples.

This clonotype has at least ten counts. The chain uses TRBV15 and TRBJ1-5; the D gene is possibly TRBD1 (5 bases). The CDR3 totals 12 residues. Germline V gene data show CDR1 as LNHNV and CDR2 as YYDKDF (reference sequence). The V and J ends lost 5 bases and 8 bases respectively, with 10 bases between them. For the CDR3, the DNA is TGTGCCACCAGCCCCGCAGGGAAGCCCCAGCATTTT. Translation gives CATSPAGKPQHF.

This clonotype was seen at least ten times. The rearrangement links TRBV12-3 or TRBV12-4 to TRBJ1-5; tentative D call: TRBD1 (6 bases). CDR3 length: 15 amino acids. Trimming cost V 0 bases and J 4 bases, with 10 bases left between them. CDR3 DNA: TGTGCCAGCAGTTTAGCGCGCAGGGGAAATCAGCCCCAGCATTTT. This codes for CASSLARRGNQPQHF.

Comments on this clonotype: One junction end does not reproduce the germline sequence, and a read error may be involved. The chain combines TRBV20-1 with TRBJ1-6, with D possibly matching TRBD1 (5 bases). The length of the CDR3 is 16 residues. The germline gives CDR1 DFQATT, CDR2 SNEGSKA (reference sequence). CDR3 nucleotide sequence: TGCAGTGCTAGAGAGGCGAGTACAGGCGCTAATTCGCCCCTCCACTTT. Translated, it gives CSAREASTGANSPLHF.

In this sample, this clonotype turned up many times. The V gene is TRBV30, the J gene TRBJ1-5; TRBD1 matches at 8 bases. Germline V gene lookup returns CDR1 GTSNPN and CDR2 SVGIG (reference sequence). The CDR3 is made up of 16 amino acids. The trim removed 0 bases at V and 6 bases at J, leaving 10 bases unmatched. This CDR3 reads CAWSVGSGRGPQPQHF. The CDR3 bases are TGTGCCTGGAGTGTAGGTTCTGGCAGGGGGCCTCAGCCCCAGCATTTT.

The rearrangement joins TRBV20-1 to TRBJ1-2; D is undetermined. V was clipped by 2 bases and J by 5 bases, with 12 bases between them. Germline lookup yields CDR1 DFQATT and CDR2 SNEGSKA (reference sequence). The CDR3 is 13 residues long. The CDR3 sequence is CSARQTSSYGYTF. DNA for the CDR3: TGCAGTGCTAGACAGACAAGTAGTTATGGCTACACCTTC.

This clonotype occurred once. Given the absence of the conserved phenylalanine or tryptophan at the CDR3 end, a read error is likely. The chain links TRBV7-2 to TRBJ2-1; D is possibly TRBD2 (5 bases). Looked up from germline, CDR1 is SGHTA and CDR2 is FQGNSA. The V gene lost 5 bases and the J gene lost 9 bases, with 17 bases spanning the gap. The CDR3 totals 14 residues. The CDR3 loop reads CASSNPALAGEQFP. DNA of the CDR3: TGTGCCAGCAGCAACCCGGCCCTGGCGGGTGAGCAGTTCCCC.

As to this clonotype: This sequence may be a read error, since a much larger clone differs from it by one base. The rearrangement joins TRBV18 to TRBJ2-7, with D possibly matching TRBD1 (6 bases). Germline V gives CDR1 KGHSH, CDR2 LQKENI. This CDR3 region has 14 residues. The CDR3 DNA follows: TGTGCCAGCTCACCGAGACAGGCAACCTACGAGCAGCACTTC. Amino acids: CASSPRQATYEQHF.

Only a few counts were recorded for this clonotype. A read error may explain this, as a much larger clone is one base away. The V call is TRBV13, the J call TRBJ2-6; D gene uncertain. Germline loops: CDR1 PRHDT, CDR2 FYEKMQ (reference sequence). V was trimmed by 2 bases and J by 4 bases, leaving 15 bases between them. The CDR3 contains 17 residues. The CDR3, as DNA: TGTGCCAGCAGCTTACCTTGGGGTTCTGCCGGGGCCAACGTCCTGACTTTC. It translates to CASSLPWGSAGANVLTF.